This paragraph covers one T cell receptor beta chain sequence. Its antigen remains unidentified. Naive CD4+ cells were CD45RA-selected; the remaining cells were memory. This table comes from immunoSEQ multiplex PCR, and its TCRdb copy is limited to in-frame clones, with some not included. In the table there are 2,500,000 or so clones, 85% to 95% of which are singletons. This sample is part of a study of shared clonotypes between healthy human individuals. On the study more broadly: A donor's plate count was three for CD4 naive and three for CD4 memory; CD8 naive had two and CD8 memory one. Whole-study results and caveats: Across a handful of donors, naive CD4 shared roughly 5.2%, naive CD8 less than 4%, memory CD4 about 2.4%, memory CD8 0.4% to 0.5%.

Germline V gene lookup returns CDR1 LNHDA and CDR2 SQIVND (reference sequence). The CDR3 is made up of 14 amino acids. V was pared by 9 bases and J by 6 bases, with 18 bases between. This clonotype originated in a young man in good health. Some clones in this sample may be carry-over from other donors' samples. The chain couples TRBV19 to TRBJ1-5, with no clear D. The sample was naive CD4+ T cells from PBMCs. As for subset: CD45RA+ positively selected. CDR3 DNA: TGTGCCAGCAATCCTTGGGGTCCCTCTCAGCCCCAGCATTTT. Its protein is CASNPWGPSQPQHF.